The sequence of this T cell receptor (beta chain) was determined in a study of cytomegalovirus exposure and HLA in healthy donors (dated by TCRdb to about 2017). As for the study more broadly: In an earlier analysis of some 550 of the donors, 276 Gb of sequence data and roughly 100 million unique TCR beta sequences from some 170 million T cells were reported. The genetic ancestry cluster associated with self-reported Caucasian donors included 65% to 90% of the roughly 400 genotyped donors. To study patterns of TCR occurrence, a later analysis re-analyzed previously published TCR beta repertoires from 500 to 850 donors and added high-resolution HLA genotyping. In a later genetic analysis, genome-wide SNP genotypes for about three fifths of the roughly 670 donors were used, and that subset was treated as a discovery cohort. Both class I and class II loci were covered by HLA typing, at four-digit resolution. Donor age, sex, ethnicity and CMV serostatus were compiled alongside the repertoire data. The T cell repertoires of around 730 subjects were profiled by immunosequencing and related to cytomegalovirus serostatus. High-throughput TCR immunosequencing, statistical association of individual TCRs with disease status, and machine learning were combined to predict cytomegalovirus infection status. The study aimed to test whether signatures of past pathogen exposure could be identified by cataloging public T cell receptors. All discovery cohort repertoires had been generated using a single sequencing platform. Typing coverage differed by locus: A, B, C, DRB1 and DQB1 were typed in roughly 620-630 donors, DQA1 in 500 to 550, DPA1 in nearly 610, and DPB1 in around 490. Among around 400 genotyped donors of the cohort, an average of approximately 200,000 unique TCR beta nucleotide sequences was sequenced per donor, of which about 19% were non-productive. An earlier analysis of approximately 640 of the donors applied high-throughput TCR beta sequencing to assess whether each TCR beta V gene segment acted as functional or pseudogenic. The later analysis used no new phenotypic data to find candidate immune exposures, relying instead on TCR beta sequences and their occurrence across donors. An early release covering roughly 640 HLA-typed donors comprised about 300 gigabases of sequencing data and about 90 million unique TCR sequences. Roughly 5 DR-DQ haplotypes were handled as single units for association and clustering, since linkage in the cohort was strong. Besides the first cohort of under 700 subjects, a separate validation cohort made up of some 110 different subjects was used. Paper-wide results and their limitations: In a later analysis, the rate of TCR association differed among HLA loci, with DRB1 alleles having the most associated TCRs and HLA-C alleles having the fewest. Because HLA typing was missing for some donors at each locus, association tests included only the typed subset. A total of roughly 160 TCR beta chains were listed by the study as associated with cytomegalovirus. Because counts were too low, more than 15 rarely observed V segments, including chromosome 9 orphons, were excluded from the earlier analysis of 587 of the donors. CMV serostatus was the only immune exposure information available for the cohort. Several of the top co-occurrence clusters appeared to be linked to parvovirus B19, influenza, CMV and Epstein-Barr virus, according to a later analysis. In a later genetic analysis, fewer N-insertions in productive TCRs were reported among donors in an Asian-associated ancestry cluster than the roughly 700-donor mean. Some IMGT-functional V segments, including TRBV6-2 and TRBV6-3, could not be distinguished by the 87-base-pair reads and were therefore excluded. It was suggested by the authors that the approach could potentially be generalized to other disease states and immunological phenotypes. Most CMV-associated TCR beta chains appeared to be HLA-restricted in a later analysis, and the HLA associations seemed to be driven largely by CMV exposure. Across donors, most TCR sequences were observed very rarely, whereas some public TCRs were present in many individuals. The cohort was sequenced for TCR beta chains only, and without alpha or paired-chain data the features that could be detected were limited. Correlated functional status among segregating V segments might be attributable to linkage disequilibrium, but an unknown experimental factor could not be ruled out. Cytomegalovirus status was reported to be diagnosed by the classifier with high specificity and sensitivity in both the original and validation cohorts. Sequencing depth was assumed to be roughly uniform across donors in the presence/absence analyses, though that assumption may not hold. When HLA alleles, especially DR and DQ, strongly co-occurred, attributing TCR associations to individual alleles was difficult. A later analysis associated about 17,000 TCR beta sequences with specific HLA alleles at a false discovery rate of 0.05. In a later analysis, HLA-associated TCR beta chains were found to be more clonally expanded and to have lower generation probabilities than equally common non-associated chains. In vitro tests confirmed that a few of the cytomegalovirus-associated TCR beta chains recognize cytomegalovirus antigens. An association between a missense DCLRE1C variant and V-gene and J-gene trimming of TCR beta chains was found in a later genetic analysis and replicated in an independent cohort. In an earlier analysis of fewer than 750 of the donors, most TCR beta V segments were observed in productive rearrangements about 87% or about 30% of the time, broadly matching IMGT annotations. A group of highly shared sequence variants was considered likely to be a technical artifact of the sequencing pipeline. A further reported finding was that TCR beta sequences accurately predicted the HLA-A and HLA-B alleles for most subjects in the first cohort.

The CDR3 holds 15 amino acids from the cysteine to the phenylalanine. Only CDR3 DNA remains: 45 bases, in frame from the first base. CDR1 LGHNA and CDR2 YNFKEQ were looked up in the germline V gene. Ends trimmed: V by 1 base, J by 5 bases; bases unmatched to a gene: 7. On this clone: The specificity of this receptor is unknown. No qualities accompany the bases; no much larger clone lies one base away.

The receptor library was made with the immunoSEQ multiplex PCR assay. The multiplex PCR relied on a mix of 60 forward primers for TCR Vbeta segments and 13 reverse primers for TCR Jbeta segments. A multiplex PCR assay on genomic DNA amplified the CDR3 region of rearranged TCR beta genes. The Illumina HiSeq System was used to sequence the amplified TCR beta libraries as 87-base-pair reads. Concerning the study's data processing: A later analysis counted some 80 million unique TCR beta chains across the 670 or so repertoires, and around 9.9 million of these chains were shared by at least two donors. A nearest-neighbor algorithm error-corrected the raw reads and collapsed the reads into unique sequences, merging closely related sequences to remove PCR and sequencing errors. Alignment of CDR3 sequences to IMGT reference sequences was used to assign V, D and J gene segments. For a sequence to be retained, a match of at least six nucleotides to both a V gene segment and a J gene segment was required. Rearrangements were classified as productive when the CDR3 lacked stop codons and remained in frame with V and J, and all other rearrangements were classified as non-productive. Following IMGT convention, CDR3 was defined as the stretch from the second conserved V-encoded cysteine to the conserved J-encoded phenylalanine. The earlier analysis of about 590 of the donors excluded sequences that lacked an unambiguous match to a single V gene segment. In an earlier analysis of almost 600 of the donors, a V segment was called functional when productive rearrangements were above 56.7%, and segregating when the standard deviation between donors exceeded 5%. A statistical classification framework was built to diagnose cytomegalovirus status from the catalog of TCR beta chain sequences. In a later analysis, TCR nucleotide sequences were compared against IMGT/GENE-DB human TR gene sequences so that V and J genes could be assigned. Using the TCRdist pipeline, a later analysis assigned CDR3 sequences along with most-parsimonious VDJ recombination scenarios. A later analysis defined each TCR beta chain by its CDR3 amino acid sequence plus V-gene family, and excluded reads lacking a unique V-gene family. As a way to deal with suspected cross-contamination and a sequencing artifact, a later analysis dropped over 550 nucleotide sequences that were highly shared and had low generation probability. In a later analysis, a clonal expansion index was calculated for each public chain from normalized within-repertoire ranks of inferred template counts. In a later analysis, generation probabilities were computed with a VDJ recombination model fitted to out-of-frame rearrangements, and the resulting probabilities were checked against IGoR. In a later analysis, hypergeometric tests were used to score TCR-TCR, TCR-HLA and TCR-CMV co-occurrence, with a repertoire-size bias correction applied to TCR pairs. To estimate false discovery rates, a later analysis permuted the HLA or CMV assignments 20 times. In a later analysis, co-occurring TCRs were grouped using DBSCAN, and TCRdist sequence similarity was added for clustering within HLA-allele-positive subsets. Co-occurrence clustering excluded repertoires with fewer than 30,000 or more than 120,000 public chains, plus five with anomalous nucleotide sharing. In its TCRdb copy, this immuneACCESS table keeps in-frame sequences only and misses some clones. Where compared with another copy, unresolved V genes explain less than half of these, and the others have no known cause. The D gene and trimming were derived from the DNA, and the V and J assignments and clone size from that table. The sample table holds about 140,000 clones, of which 73% were seen once. The ten largest account for 1.3% of the sample.

The cohort was made up of 666 healthy bone marrow donors. At the time of sampling, all cohort members were nominally healthy, though unrecorded immune exposures were likely present. The donor was CMV seronegative and was included in the group of a few hundred seronegative cohort members. Each donor provided a peripheral blood sample, and peripheral blood mononuclear cells were used for TCR beta sequencing. The Qiagen DNeasy Blood Extraction Kit was used to extract genomic DNA from the blood cell samples. Sample: PBMCs. The V gene is TRBV4-2 and the J gene is TRBJ2-5, and 7 junctional nucleotides match TRBD1. The sequence was collected from a woman in her forties in good health and CMV-seronegative. CDR3 region: CASSQGAGTVETQYF. The DNA reads as follows: TGTGCCAGCAGCCAAGGGGCCGGGACAGTTGAGACCCAGTACTTC.